Detailed here is one T cell receptor beta chain. The CDR3 runs 14 residues. The germline V gene encodes CDR1 MDHEN and CDR2 SYDVKM. Trimming removed 7 bases at V and 5 bases at J, with 15 bases between. Method: immunoSEQ multiplex PCR; TCRdb's copy keeps in-frame clones and lacks some. Of around 89,000 clones listed, roughly 93% were seen once; the top ten hold 22%. This sample was included in a study of T cell responses to AZD1222 COVID-19 vaccine. Study in general: Second-dose groups at about 4 or about 12 weeks were pooled.

The sequenced sample was peripheral blood, obtained on day 0 of AZD1222 vaccination. The clonotype was recovered from an adult in good health. This rearrangement joins TRBV28 to TRBJ1-5; a possible D gene is TRBD1 (6 bases). The CDR3 here is CASTIGGSDQPQHF. The CDR3 region has the DNA TGTGCCAGCACCATAGGGGGGTCGGATCAGCCCCAGCATTTT.